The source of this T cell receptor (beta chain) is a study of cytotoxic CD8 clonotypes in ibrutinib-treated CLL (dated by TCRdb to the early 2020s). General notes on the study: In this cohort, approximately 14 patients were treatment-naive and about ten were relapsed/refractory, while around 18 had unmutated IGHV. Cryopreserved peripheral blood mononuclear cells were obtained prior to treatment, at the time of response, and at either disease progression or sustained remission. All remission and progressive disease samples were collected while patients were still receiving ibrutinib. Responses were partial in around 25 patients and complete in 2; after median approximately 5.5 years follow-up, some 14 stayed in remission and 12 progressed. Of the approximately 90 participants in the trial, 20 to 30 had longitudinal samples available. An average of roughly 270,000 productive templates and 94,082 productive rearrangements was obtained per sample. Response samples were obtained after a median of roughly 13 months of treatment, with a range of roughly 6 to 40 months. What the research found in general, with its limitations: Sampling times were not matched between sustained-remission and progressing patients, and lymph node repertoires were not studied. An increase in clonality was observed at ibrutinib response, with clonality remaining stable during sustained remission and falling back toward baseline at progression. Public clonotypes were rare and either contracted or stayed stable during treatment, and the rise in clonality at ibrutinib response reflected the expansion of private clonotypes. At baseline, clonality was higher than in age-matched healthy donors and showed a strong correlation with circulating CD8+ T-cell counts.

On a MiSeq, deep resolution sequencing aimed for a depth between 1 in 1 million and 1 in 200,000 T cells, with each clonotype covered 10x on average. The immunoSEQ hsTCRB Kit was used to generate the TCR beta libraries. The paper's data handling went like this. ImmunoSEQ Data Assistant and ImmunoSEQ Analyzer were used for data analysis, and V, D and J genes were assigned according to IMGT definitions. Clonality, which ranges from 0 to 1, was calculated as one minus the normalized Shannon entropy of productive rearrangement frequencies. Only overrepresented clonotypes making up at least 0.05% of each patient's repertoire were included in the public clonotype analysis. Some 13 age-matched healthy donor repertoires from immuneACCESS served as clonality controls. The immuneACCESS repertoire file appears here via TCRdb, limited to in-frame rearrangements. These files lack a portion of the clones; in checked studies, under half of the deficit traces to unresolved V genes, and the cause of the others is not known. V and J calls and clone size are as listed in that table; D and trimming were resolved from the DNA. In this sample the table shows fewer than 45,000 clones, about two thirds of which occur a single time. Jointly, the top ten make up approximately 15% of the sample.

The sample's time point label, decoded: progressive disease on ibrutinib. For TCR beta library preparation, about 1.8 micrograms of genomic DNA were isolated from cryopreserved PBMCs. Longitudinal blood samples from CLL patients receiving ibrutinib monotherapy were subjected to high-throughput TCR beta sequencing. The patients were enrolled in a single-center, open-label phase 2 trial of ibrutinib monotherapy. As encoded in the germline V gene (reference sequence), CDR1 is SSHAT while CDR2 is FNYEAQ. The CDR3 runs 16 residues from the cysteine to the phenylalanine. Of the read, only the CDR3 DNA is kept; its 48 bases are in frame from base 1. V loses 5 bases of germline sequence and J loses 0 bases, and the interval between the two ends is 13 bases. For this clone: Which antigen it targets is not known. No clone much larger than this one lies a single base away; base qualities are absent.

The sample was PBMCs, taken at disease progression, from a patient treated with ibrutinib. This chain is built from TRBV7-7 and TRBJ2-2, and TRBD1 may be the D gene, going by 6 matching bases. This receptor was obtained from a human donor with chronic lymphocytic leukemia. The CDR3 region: CASSPRTATNTGELFF. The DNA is TGTGCCAGCAGCCCCAGGACAGCTACGAACACCGGGGAGCTGTTTTTT.